This is a list of T cell receptor beta chains from one sample in a study of cytomegalovirus exposure and HLA in healthy donors. The table came from immunoSEQ multiplex PCR; TCRdb's copy has only in-frame clones and leaves some out. The sample lists 160,000 or so clones, around 77% occurring once. Input material: PBMCs. These receptors all stem from a man in his sixties in good health and CMV-seronegative. Each CDR3 is given with its conserved first and last residue. The D gene is left open where the match is weak. Some rows have no size entry. The others give once, few or many, or a class for an expanded clone.

>TRBD1|TRBV6-5|TRBJ2-4|-
CASSYPGGGNIQYF
TGTGCCAGCAGTTATCCAGGGGGCGGAAACATTCAGTACTTC
>-|TRBV21-1|TRBJ2-1|-
CASSESLAGISYNEQFF
TGTGCCAGCAGCGAAAGTTTAGCGGGAATATCCTACAATGAGCAGTTCTTC
>TRBD2|TRBV27|TRBJ2-7|-
CASSRNQGLAEYEQYF
TGTGCCAGCAGTCGTAATCAAGGACTAGCGGAGTACGAGCAGTACTTC
>-|TRBV29-1|TRBJ1-4|-
CSVFETGYEKLFF
TGCAGCGTTTTCGAGACAGGATATGAAAAACTGTTTTTT
>TRBD2|TRBV5-4|TRBJ2-3|once
CASSPLAGGPDTQYF
TGTGCCAGCAGCCCCTTAGCGGGGGGGCCAGATACGCAGTATTTT
>TRBD2|TRBV9|TRBJ2-3|-
CASSVVGTSGSYDTQYF
TGTGCCAGCAGCGTAGTGGGGACTAGCGGGAGTTACGATACGCAGTATTTT
>TRBD2|TRBV28|TRBJ2-2|-
CASSLQLAGGPVTGELFF
TGTGCCAGCAGTTTACAGCTAGCGGGAGGGCCAGTCACCGGGGAGCTGTTTTTT
>-|TRBV7-2|TRBJ2-4|-
CASSLEAGLARGKNIQYF
TGTGCCAGCAGCTTAGAAGCAGGGCTAGCGCGAGGTAAAAACATTCAGTACTTC
>TRBD2|TRBV7-2|TRBJ2-3|-
CASSLARLAGVTDTQYF
TGTGCCAGCAGCTTAGCCAGACTAGCGGGAGTCACAGATACGCAGTATTTT
>TRBD2|TRBV13|TRBJ2-2|-
CASSLGGLADLTGELFF
TGTGCCAGCAGCTTAGGGGGTCTAGCGGACCTCACCGGGGAGCTGTTTTTT
>TRBD1|TRBV6-6|TRBJ2-5|few
CASRETGGGKTQYF
TGTGCCAGCAGGGAGACAGGGGGCGGGAAGACCCAGTACTTC
>TRBD1|TRBV7-9|TRBJ2-7|-
CASSLGQGLSYEQYF
TGTGCCAGCAGCTTAGGACAGGGCTTATCCTACGAGCAGTACTTC
>-|TRBV19|TRBJ1-5|-
CAARQGDQPQHF
TGTGCTGCGAGGCAGGGCGATCAGCCCCAGCATTTT
>-|TRBV25-1|TRBJ2-1|-
CASIGRQGGTNEQFF
TGTGCCAGCATAGGTCGGCAAGGGGGTACCAATGAGCAGTTCTTC
>-|TRBV6-5|TRBJ1-2|-
CASTGAGGGGGYTF
TGTGCCAGCACCGGAGCGGGGGGAGGAGGTGGCTACACCTTC
>TRBD2|TRBV6-5|TRBJ2-7|-
CASSLQGLVVQYF
TGTGCCAGCAGTCTTCAGGGACTAGTGGTGCAGTACTTC
>-|TRBV6-1|TRBJ2-2|many
CASVEWGELFF
TGTGCCAGCGTAGAATGGGGGGAGCTGTTTTTT
>TRBD1|TRBV30|TRBJ1-2|-
CAWSRTGYGYTF
TGTGCCTGGAGTAGGACAGGGTATGGCTACACCTTC
>-|TRBV11-2|TRBJ1-2|-
CASSRAGSLANYGYTF
TGTGCCAGCAGCCGGGCGGGGTCACTAGCTAACTATGGCTACACCTTC
>-|TRBV7-9|TRBJ1-2|once
CASSLKTGLNYGYTF
TGTGCCAGCAGCTTAAAAACAGGGTTAAACTATGGCTACACCTTC
>TRBD1|TRBV28|TRBJ2-5|few
CAGAGTGGKQETQYF
TGTGCCGGGGCAGGGACAGGGGGTAAGCAAGAGACCCAGTACTTC
>-|TRBV29-1|TRBJ1-1|-
CSVESGGNTEAFF
TGCAGCGTCGAGTCGGGGGGGAACACTGAAGCTTTCTTT
>-|TRBV5-6|TRBJ2-1|-
CASSGAGGGTYNEQFF
TGTGCCAGCAGCGGGGCAGGCGGGGGCACCTACAATGAGCAGTTCTTC